This T cell receptor beta chain comes out of a study of T cell repertoires in cytomegalovirus infection. Study overall: The study used recently identified HLA-C-restricted and well-studied HLA-B-restricted CMV epitopes.

TCRdb re-called the reads through MiXCR, storing one row per CDR3 protein. Of approximately 300,000 distinct CDR3 sequences in the sample, 29% were seen once. With regard to this clonotype: Its antigen is not known.

This CDR3 contains 13 residues. V was clipped by 6 bases and J by 5 bases, with 13 bases between them. Germline values: CDR1 KGHSH, CDR2 LQKENI. The rearrangement links TRBV18 to TRBJ1-2; D is ambiguous. This TCR was sampled from a human donor in good health (CMV status not recorded). Some clones in this sample may be carry-over from other donors' samples. Material: cultured PBMCs, obtained from culture after CMV antigen stimulation. CDR3 sequence reads: CASSLQSSYGYTF. DNA for the CDR3: TGTGCCAGCTCTCTTCAGTCCAGTTATGGCTACACCTTC.